Listed below are T cell receptor beta chains from one sample, sequenced in a study of CD8 T cells in ankylosing spondylitis. TCRdb processed the 5' RACE reads anew with MiXCR; each CDR3 protein has one entry. Of fewer than 350,000 distinct CDR3 sequences in the sample, around a tenth are singletons; the top ten hold around 10%. The source material was blood, either unsorted or a sorted T cell fraction (not recorded which). These receptors all stem from a female donor with ankylosing spondylitis or in good health (not recorded which). CDR3s include the opening cysteine and the closing phenylalanine or tryptophan. A D gene is named only where the DNA matches it firmly. Clone size appears in some rows only: once, few, many, or a class for an expanded clone.

cdr3_nt cdr3_aa j_call clone_size v_call cdr3_length d_call
TGCGCCAGCAGCCACCAGGTGACAGACCAGCCCCAGCATTTT CASSHQVTDQPQHF TRBJ1-5 many TRBV4-3 14 .
TGCAGCGTTGGAGGGGTTGGGACTAGCGGGACTCAGTACTTC CSVGGVGTSGTQYF TRBJ2-7 many TRBV29-1 14 TRBD2
TGCAGTGCCCCCGCGGCGGGAGGGGACAATGAGCAGTTCTTC CSAPAAGGDNEQFF TRBJ2-1 many TRBV20-1 14 TRBD2
TGTGCCAGCACCCCCTCGGGACAGGGCTCCTTATCTCAGCCCCAGCATTTT CASTPSGQGSLSQPQHF TRBJ1-5 many TRBV28 17 TRBD1
TGTGCCAGCAGCTTAAGTGGGGGGGCTGGCGGCTACACCTTC CASSLSGGAGGYTF TRBJ1-2 many TRBV7-9 14 .
TGCAGCGTTGTTTTAAATCTGGTCAGGGGTTTCGAGCAGTTCTTC CSVVLNLVRGFEQFF TRBJ2-1 many TRBV29-1 15 .
TGCGCCAGCAGCGGACAGGGAAGGGATTCACCCCTCTACTTT CASSGQGRDSPLYF TRBJ1-6 . TRBV5-1 14 TRBD1
TGCAGTGCTAGAGCGGGAACCTACGAGCAGTACTTC CSARAGTYEQYF TRBJ2-7 . TRBV20-1 12 .
TGCAGTGCTAGACGAGGGGGAAACCAAGAGACCCAGTACTTC CSARRGGNQETQYF TRBJ2-5 many TRBV20-1 14 .
TGTGCCAACAGCCAAGATGTGGGGGGCGGCACCGGGGAGCTGTTTTTT CANSQDVGGGTGELFF TRBJ2-2 . TRBV4-2 16 .
TGTGCCAGCAGCTTAAAGGGGGTGGGTTATGGCTACACCTTC CASSLKGVGYGYTF TRBJ1-2 many TRBV7-2 14 .
TGTGCCAGCAGACACAGGAACACCGGGGAGCTGTTTTTT CASRHRNTGELFF TRBJ2-2 few TRBV6-1 13 .